The sequence of this T cell receptor beta chain was determined in a study of blood T cell repertoires in COVID-19. Clones were read by immunoSEQ multiplex PCR, and TCRdb kept only the in-frame ones, dropping some. The data show about 55,000 clones, about four fifths seen once. After removal of 5 bases from V and 4 bases from J, the junction contained 6 bases not matched to a gene. The CDR3 is made up of 14 amino acids. Germline V gives CDR1 GTSNPN, CDR2 SVGIG (reference sequence). This receptor was taken from a man older than 75 with COVID-19, enrolled during active disease. Sequenced input: peripheral blood. This chain connects TRBV30 to TRBJ2-2; 8 positions match TRBD2. CDR3 nucleotides: TGTGCCTGGGCTCCGGGAGGGGGCACCGGGGAGCTGTTTTTT. Residues: CAWAPGGGTGELFF.